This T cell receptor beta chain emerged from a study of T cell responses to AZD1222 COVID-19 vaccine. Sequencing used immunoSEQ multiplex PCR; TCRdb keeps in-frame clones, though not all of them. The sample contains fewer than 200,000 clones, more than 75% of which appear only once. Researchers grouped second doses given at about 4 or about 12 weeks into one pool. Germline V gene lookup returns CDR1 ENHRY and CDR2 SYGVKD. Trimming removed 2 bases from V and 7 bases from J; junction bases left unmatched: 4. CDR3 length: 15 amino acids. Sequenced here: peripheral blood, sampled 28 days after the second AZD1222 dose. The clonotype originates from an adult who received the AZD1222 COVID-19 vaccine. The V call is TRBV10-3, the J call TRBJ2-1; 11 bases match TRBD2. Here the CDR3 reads CAISEVSGRVNEQFF. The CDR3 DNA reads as TGTGCCATCAGTGAGGTTAGCGGGAGGGTTAATGAGCAGTTCTTC.